The present T cell receptor (beta chain) was sequenced within a study of tumor-infiltrating lymphocytes in primary liver carcinoma. About the research overall: Subjects consisted of male and female patients aged 30 to 69 years. Tumors were staged T1-T3 N0M0 and measured roughly 4.2 to 10 cm across. General study results and limits: Blood had a significantly lower top-250-clone fraction than tumors did (p = 0.039). Tumor region pairs outstripped tumor-adjacent and tumor-blood pairs in overlap.

This clonotype was observed many times. Its antigen is not identified. Total RNA and DNA came together from approximately 20-30 mg of bulk tissue without cell sorting. The authors made TCR beta cDNA from about 500 ng total RNA with a constant-region primer. Investigators got TCR beta libraries out of three nested multiplex PCR rounds, done with slightly modified ARM-PCR. A C-beta reverse primer was combined with TRBV1-TRBV30 forward primers in the first two PCR rounds, and each round had about 10 cycles. From the multiplex PCR reads, TCRdb called clonotypes with MiXCR, one entry per CDR3 protein. Of 90,000 to 150,000 distinct CDR3 sequences in the sample, around 70% are singletons; the top ten hold more than 7%. The CDR3 runs to 14 residues. Germline V gene sequence: CDR1 WNHNN, CDR2 SYGVQD (reference sequence). The V end lost 6 bases, the J end lost 1 base, and 11 bases lay between the germline ends.

This rearrangement joins TRBV10-1 to TRBJ2-3; D is possibly TRBD1 (6 bases). This TCR was sampled from a woman aged 55-70 years with primary liver carcinoma and hepatitis B virus infection. Sample: tumor-adjacent normal liver tissue. As DNA, the CDR3 is TGCGCCAGCAGCAGGGGCGGCCGCACAGATACGCAGTATTTT. It translates to CASSRGGRTDTQYF.